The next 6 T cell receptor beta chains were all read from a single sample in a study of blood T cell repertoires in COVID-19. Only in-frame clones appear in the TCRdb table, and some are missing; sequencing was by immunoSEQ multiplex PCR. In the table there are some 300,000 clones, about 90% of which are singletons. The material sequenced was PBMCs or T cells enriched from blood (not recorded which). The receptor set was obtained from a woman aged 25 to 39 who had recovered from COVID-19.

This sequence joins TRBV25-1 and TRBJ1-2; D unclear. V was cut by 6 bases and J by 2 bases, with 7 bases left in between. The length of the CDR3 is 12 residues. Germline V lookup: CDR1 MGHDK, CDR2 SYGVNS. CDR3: CASRSGNYGYTF. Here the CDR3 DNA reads TGTGCCAGCAGAAGCGGAAACTATGGCTACACCTTC.

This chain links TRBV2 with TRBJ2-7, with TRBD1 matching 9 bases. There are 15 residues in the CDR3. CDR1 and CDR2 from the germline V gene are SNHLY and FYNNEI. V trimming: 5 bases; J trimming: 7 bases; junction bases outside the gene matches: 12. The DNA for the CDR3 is TGTGCCAGCAGTACATCCCGGGGACAGGGAAGGGAGCAGTACTTC. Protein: CASSTSRGQGREQYF.

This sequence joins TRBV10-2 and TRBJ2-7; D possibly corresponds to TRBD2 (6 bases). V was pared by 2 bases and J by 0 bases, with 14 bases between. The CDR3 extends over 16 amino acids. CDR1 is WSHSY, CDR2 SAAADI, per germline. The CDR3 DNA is TGCGCCAGCAGTGAGACCGCCGCTAGCGACTCCTACGAGCAGTACTTC. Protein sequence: CASSETAASDSYEQYF.

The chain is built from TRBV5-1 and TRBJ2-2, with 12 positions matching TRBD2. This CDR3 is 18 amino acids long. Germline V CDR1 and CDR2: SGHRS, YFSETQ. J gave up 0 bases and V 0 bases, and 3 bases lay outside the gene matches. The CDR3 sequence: CASSLVPSGGANTGELFF. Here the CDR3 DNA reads TGCGCCAGCAGCTTGGTGCCTAGCGGGGGGGCGAACACCGGGGAGCTGTTTTTT.

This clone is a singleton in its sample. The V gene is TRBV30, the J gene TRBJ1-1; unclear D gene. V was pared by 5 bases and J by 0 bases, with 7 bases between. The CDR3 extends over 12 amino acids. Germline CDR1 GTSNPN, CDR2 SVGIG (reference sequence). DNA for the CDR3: TGTGCCTGGTCACATATGAACACTGAAGCTTTCTTT. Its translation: CAWSHMNTEAFF.

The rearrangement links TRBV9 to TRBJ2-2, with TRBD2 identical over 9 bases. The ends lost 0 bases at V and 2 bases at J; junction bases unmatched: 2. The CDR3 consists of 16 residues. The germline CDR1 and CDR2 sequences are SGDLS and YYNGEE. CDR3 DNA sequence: TGTGCCAGCAGCGTAGCTAGCGGGGCCAACACCGGGGAGCTGTTTTTT. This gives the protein CASSVASGANTGELFF. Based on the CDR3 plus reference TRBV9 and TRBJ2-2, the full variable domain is DSGVTQTPKHLITATGQRVTLRCSPRSGDLSVYWYQQSLDQGLQFLIQYYNGEERAKGNILERFSAQQFPDLHSELNLSSLELGDSALYFCASSVASGANTGELFFGEGSRLTVL.